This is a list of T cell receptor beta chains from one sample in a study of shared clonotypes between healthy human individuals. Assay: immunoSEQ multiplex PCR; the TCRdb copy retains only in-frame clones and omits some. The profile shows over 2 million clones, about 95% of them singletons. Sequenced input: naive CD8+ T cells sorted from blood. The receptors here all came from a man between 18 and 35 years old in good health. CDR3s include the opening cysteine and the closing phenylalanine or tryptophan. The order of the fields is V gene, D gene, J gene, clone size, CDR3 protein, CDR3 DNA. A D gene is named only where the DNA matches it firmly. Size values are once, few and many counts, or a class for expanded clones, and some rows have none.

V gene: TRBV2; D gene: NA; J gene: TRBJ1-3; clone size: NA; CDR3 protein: CASRIRTDQASGNTIYF; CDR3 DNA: TGTGCCAGCAGAATTCGGACAGACCAAGCCTCTGGAAACACCATATATTTT
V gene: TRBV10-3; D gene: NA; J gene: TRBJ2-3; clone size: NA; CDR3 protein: CAISAFVEGTDTQYF; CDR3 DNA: TGTGCCATCAGTGCCTTCGTGGAGGGGACAGATACGCAGTATTTT
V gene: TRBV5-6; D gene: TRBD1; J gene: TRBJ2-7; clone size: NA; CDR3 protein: CASRPGQGSYEQYF; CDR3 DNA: TGTGCCAGCAGGCCGGGACAGGGGTCCTACGAGCAGTACTTC
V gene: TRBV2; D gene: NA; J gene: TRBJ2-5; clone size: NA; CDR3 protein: CASSEWGRVAQETQYF; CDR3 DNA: TGTGCCAGCAGTGAATGGGGACGGGTAGCCCAAGAGACCCAGTACTTC
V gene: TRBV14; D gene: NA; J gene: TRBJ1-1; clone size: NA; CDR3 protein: CASSRFLDTEAFF; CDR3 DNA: TGTGCCAGCAGCCGTTTCCTCGACACTGAAGCTTTCTTT
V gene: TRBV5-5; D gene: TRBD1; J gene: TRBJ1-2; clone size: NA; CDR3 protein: CASSLGQGAYGYTF; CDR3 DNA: TGTGCCAGCAGCTTGGGACAGGGGGCATATGGCTACACCTTC
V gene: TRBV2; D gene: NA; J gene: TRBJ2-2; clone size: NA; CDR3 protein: CARTAINTGELFF; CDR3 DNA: TGTGCCAGGACAGCGATAAACACCGGGGAGCTGTTTTTT
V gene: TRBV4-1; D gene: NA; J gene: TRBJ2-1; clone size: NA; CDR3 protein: CASSQWVGGTNEQFF; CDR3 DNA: TGCGCCAGCAGCCAATGGGTGGGAGGAACGAATGAGCAGTTCTTC
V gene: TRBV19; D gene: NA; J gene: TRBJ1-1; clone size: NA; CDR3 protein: CASSILRENTEAFF; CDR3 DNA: TGTGCCAGTAGTATCCTACGGGAGAACACTGAAGCTTTCTTT
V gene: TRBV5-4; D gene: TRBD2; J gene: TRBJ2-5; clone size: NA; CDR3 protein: CASSLAAGGVHRQYF; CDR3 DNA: TGTGCCAGCAGCTTGGCTGCCGGGGGGGTTCATCGCCAGTACTTC
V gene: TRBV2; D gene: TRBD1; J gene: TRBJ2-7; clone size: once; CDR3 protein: CASSGVGTGPHEQYF; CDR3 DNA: TGTGCCAGCAGTGGGGTAGGGACAGGGCCCCACGAGCAGTACTTC
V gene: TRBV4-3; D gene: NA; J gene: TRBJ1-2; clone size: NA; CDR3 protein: CASSQEWGRANYGYTF; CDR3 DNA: TGCGCCAGCAGCCAAGAATGGGGGAGAGCTAACTATGGCTACACCTTC
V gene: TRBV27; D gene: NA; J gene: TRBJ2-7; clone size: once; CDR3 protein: CASSPPSTYEQYF; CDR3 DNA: TGTGCCAGCAGTCCCCCCTCCACCTACGAGCAGTACTTC
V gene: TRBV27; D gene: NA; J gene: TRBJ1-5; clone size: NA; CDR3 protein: CASSLLGTGIKSAQHF; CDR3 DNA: TGTGCCAGCAGTTTATTGGGAACAGGGATTAAATCGGCCCAGCATTTT
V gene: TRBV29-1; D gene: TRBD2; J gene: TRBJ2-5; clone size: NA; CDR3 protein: CSVAAGEWSPEETQYF; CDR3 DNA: TGCAGCGTTGCCGCGGGGGAATGGTCCCCCGAAGAGACCCAGTACTTC
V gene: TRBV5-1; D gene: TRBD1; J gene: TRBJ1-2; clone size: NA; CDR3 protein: CASSLTGQGGYGYTF; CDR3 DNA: TGCGCCAGCAGCTTGACGGGACAGGGAGGCTATGGCTACACCTTC
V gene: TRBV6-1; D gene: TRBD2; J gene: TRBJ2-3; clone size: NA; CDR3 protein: CASSEEEASGLRDTQYF; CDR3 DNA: TGTGCCAGCAGTGAAGAGGAGGCTAGCGGGCTGAGAGATACGCAGTATTTT
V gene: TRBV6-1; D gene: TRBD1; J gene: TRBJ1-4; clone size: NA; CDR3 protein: CASSLQGAYEKLFF; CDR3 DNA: TGTGCCAGCAGTCTACAGGGGGCGTATGAAAAACTGTTTTTT
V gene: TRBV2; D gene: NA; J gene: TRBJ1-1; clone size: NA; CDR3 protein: CASRSSGDVVTSNTEAFF; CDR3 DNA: TGTGCCAGCAGAAGTTCAGGGGACGTTGTTACTTCGAACACTGAAGCTTTCTTT
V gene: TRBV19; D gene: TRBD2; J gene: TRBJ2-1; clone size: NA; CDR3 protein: CASSLQPGGEYNEQFF; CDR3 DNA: TGTGCCAGTAGTCTTCAACCCGGGGGGGAGTACAATGAGCAGTTCTTC
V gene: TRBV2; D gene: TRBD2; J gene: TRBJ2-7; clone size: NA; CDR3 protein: CASRSSGGASIYEQYF; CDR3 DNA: TGTGCCAGCAGATCTAGCGGGGGGGCCTCCATTTACGAGCAGTACTTC
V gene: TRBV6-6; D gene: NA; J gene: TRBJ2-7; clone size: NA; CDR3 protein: CASSPGTTYEQYF; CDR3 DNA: TGTGCCAGCAGCCCAGGGACAACCTACGAGCAGTACTTC
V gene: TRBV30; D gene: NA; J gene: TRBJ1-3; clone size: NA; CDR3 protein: CAWIPGPDLSGNTIYF; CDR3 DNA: TGTGCCTGGATCCCCGGACCGGATTTATCTGGAAACACCATATATTTT
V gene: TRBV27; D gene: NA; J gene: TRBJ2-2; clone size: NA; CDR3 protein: CASSYGGHTGELFF; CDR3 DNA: TGTGCCAGCAGTTATGGGGGTCACACCGGGGAGCTGTTTTTT
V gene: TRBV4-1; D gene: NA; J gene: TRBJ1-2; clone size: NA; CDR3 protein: CASSQEPGLANYGYTF; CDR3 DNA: TGCGCCAGCAGCCAAGAACCGGGTCTAGCTAACTATGGCTACACCTTC
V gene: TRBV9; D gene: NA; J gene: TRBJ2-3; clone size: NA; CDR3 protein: CASSAYLTDTQYF; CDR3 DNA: TGTGCCAGCAGCGCCTATCTCACAGATACGCAGTATTTT
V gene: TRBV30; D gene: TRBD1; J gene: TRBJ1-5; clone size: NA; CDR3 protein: CAWSSGQGFNQPQHF; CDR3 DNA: TGTGCCTGGAGTTCGGGACAGGGGTTCAATCAGCCCCAGCATTTT
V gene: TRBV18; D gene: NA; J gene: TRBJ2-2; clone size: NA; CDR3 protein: CASSPWTGELFF; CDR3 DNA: TGTGCCAGCTCACCATGGACCGGGGAGCTGTTTTTT
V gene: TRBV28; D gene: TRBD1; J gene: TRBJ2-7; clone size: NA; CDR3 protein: CASSFRGTAYEQYF; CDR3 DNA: TGTGCCAGCAGTTTCAGGGGGACAGCCTACGAGCAGTACTTC
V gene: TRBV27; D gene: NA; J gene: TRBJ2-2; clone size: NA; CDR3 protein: CASRPGLNTGELFF; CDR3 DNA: TGTGCCAGCAGGCCAGGACTTAACACCGGGGAGCTGTTTTTT
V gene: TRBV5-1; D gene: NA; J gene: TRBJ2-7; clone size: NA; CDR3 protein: CASSTRPGLGEQYF; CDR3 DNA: TGCGCCAGCAGCACCCGCCCAGGGCTTGGCGAGCAGTACTTC
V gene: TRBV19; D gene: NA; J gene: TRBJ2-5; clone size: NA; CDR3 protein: CASSIGSGTQETQYF; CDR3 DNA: TGTGCCAGTAGTATAGGGTCGGGGACCCAAGAGACCCAGTACTTC
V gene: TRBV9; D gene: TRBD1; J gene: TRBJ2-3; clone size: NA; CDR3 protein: CASSYRQGVASGDTQYF; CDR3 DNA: TGTGCCAGCAGCTACCGACAGGGGGTGGCTAGCGGAGATACGCAGTATTTT
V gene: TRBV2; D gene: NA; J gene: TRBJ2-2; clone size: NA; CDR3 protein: CASSDVSGNTGELFF; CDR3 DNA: TGTGCCAGCAGTGATGTTTCGGGAAACACCGGGGAGCTGTTTTTT
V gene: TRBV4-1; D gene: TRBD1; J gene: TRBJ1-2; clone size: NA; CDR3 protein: CASSHRQGGSDYGYTF; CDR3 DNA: TGCGCCAGCAGCCACCGACAGGGCGGTAGTGACTATGGCTACACCTTC
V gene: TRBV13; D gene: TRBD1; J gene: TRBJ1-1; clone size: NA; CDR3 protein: CASSLVTGQATLEAFF; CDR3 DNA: TGTGCCAGCAGCTTAGTTACAGGACAGGCAACACTTGAAGCTTTCTTT
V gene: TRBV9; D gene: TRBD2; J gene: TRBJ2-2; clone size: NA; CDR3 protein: CASSLSGGGELFF; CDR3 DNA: TGTGCCAGCAGCCTTAGCGGGGGCGGGGAGCTGTTTTTT
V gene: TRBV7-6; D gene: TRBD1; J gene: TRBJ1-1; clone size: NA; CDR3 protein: CASSLLTAGTEGDTEAFF; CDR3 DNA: TGTGCCAGCAGCTTACTGACGGCCGGGACAGAGGGTGACACTGAAGCTTTCTTT
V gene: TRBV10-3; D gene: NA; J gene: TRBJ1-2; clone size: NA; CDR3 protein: CAIRGEDYGYTF; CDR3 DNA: TGTGCCATCCGTGGGGAGGACTATGGCTACACCTTC
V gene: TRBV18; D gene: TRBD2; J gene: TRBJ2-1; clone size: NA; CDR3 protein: CASSPELAGVEQFF; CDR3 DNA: TGTGCCAGCTCACCGGAGCTAGCGGGGGTGGAGCAGTTCTTC
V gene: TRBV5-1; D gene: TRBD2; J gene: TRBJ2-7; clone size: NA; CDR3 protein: CASSLAGASYEQYF; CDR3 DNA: TGCGCCAGCAGTCTAGCGGGAGCCTCCTACGAGCAGTACTTC
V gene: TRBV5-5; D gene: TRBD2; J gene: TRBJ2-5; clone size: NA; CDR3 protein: CASSLFLAGVQETQYF; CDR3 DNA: TGTGCCAGCAGCTTGTTCCTAGCGGGGGTCCAAGAGACCCAGTACTTC
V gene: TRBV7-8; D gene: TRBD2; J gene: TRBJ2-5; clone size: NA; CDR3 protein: CASSRVMTSGTQETQYF; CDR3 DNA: TGTGCCAGCAGCCGTGTTATGACTAGCGGGACCCAAGAGACCCAGTACTTC
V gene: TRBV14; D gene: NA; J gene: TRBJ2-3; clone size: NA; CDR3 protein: CASRQIIGITDTQYF; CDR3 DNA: TGTGCCAGCAGACAGATTATCGGAATCACAGATACGCAGTATTTT
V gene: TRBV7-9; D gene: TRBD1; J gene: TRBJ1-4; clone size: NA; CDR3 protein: CASSLGQATNEKLFF; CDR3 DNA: TGTGCCAGCAGCTTGGGACAGGCAACTAATGAAAAACTGTTTTTT
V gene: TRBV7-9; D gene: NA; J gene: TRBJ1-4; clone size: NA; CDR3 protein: CASSALGGEKLFF; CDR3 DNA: TGTGCCAGCAGCGCCTTGGGGGGCGAAAAACTGTTTTTT
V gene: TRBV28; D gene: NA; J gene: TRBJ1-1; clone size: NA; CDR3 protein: CASSLGATEAFF; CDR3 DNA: TGTGCCAGCAGTTTGGGGGCAACAGAAGCTTTCTTT
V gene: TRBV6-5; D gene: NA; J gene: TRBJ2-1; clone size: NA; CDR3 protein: CASSFGGGPYNEQFF; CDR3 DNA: TGTGCCAGCAGTTTTGGAGGGGGACCCTACAATGAGCAGTTCTTC
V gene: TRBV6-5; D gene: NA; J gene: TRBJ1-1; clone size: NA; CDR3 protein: CASSYFTNTEAFF; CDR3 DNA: TGTGCCAGCAGTTACTTTACGAACACTGAAGCTTTCTTT
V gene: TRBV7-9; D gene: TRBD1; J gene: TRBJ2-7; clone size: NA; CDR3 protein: CASSLGQGMEYEQYF; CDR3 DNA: TGTGCCAGCAGCTTGGGACAGGGTATGGAGTACGAGCAGTACTTC
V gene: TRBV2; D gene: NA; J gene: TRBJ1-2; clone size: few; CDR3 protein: CASSDLRERDGYTF; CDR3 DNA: TGTGCCAGCAGTGATCTTCGGGAGAGGGATGGCTACACCTTC
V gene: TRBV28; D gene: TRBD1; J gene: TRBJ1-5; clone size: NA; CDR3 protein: CASSSPGTEFGFTQPQHF; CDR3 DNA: TGTGCCAGCAGTTCCCCCGGGACAGAATTTGGGTTCACTCAGCCCCAGCATTTT